This passage covers 30 T cell receptor beta chains from one sample sequenced in a study of T cells in Graves' hyperthyroidism and ophthalmopathy. The CDR3 regions of TCR beta were amplified from RNA transcripts. First-round RT-PCR of the TCR CDR3 relied on the HTBI primer set. Using its own MiXCR run on the multiplex PCR reads, TCRdb lists one record per CDR3 protein. The sample includes under 30,000 distinct CDR3 sequences, under 55% seen only once; the top ten take less than 30%. The specimen was blood. The receptor set was obtained from a middle-aged woman with Graves' hyperthyroidism that later progressed to Graves' ophthalmopathy.

This clonotype is labeled large. The genes are TRBV7-2 and TRBJ2-1; 13 nucleotides align to TRBD2. This CDR3 has 19 residues. Per germline, CDR1 SGHTA and CDR2 FQGNSA. V shed 5 bases, J shed 0 bases, and the junction held 10 bases outside the gene matches. This chain's CDR3 is CASSIAGTSGANSYNEQFF. CDR3 DNA sequence: TGTGCCAGCAGCATCGCCGGGACTAGCGGGGCCAACTCCTACAATGAGCAGTTCTTC. The full variable domain, with the rest looked up from reference TRBV7-2 and TRBJ2-1, is GAGVSQSPSNKVTEKGKDVELRCDPISGHTALYWYRQSLGQGLEFLIYFQGNSAPDKSGLPSDRFSAERTGGSVSTLTIQRTQQEDSAVYLCASSIAGTSGANSYNEQFFGPGTRLTVL.

The chain is built from TRBV7-8 and TRBJ2-7; 12 nucleotides line up with TRBD2. The V and J ends lost 1 base and 4 bases, in that order; junction bases with no gene match: 5. The CDR3 loop spans 16 amino acids. CDR1 and CDR2 from the germline V gene are SGHVS and FQNEAQ. In nucleotides, the CDR3 is TGTGCCAGCAGCTTAGGGCTAGCGGGGGGGCCTTACGAGCAGTACTTC. It encodes CASSLGLAGGPYEQYF.

With respect to this clonotype: This may arise from a read error, as a much more abundant clone is one base away. The chain combines TRBV28 with TRBJ1-3; D remains unclear. Germline V gives CDR1 MDHEN, CDR2 SYDVKM. The CDR3 has 15 amino acids. The DNA of the CDR3 is TGTGCCGGCAGTTTTGGAGGCCCCTCTGGAAACACCATATATTTT. Amino acids: CAGSFGGPSGNTIYF.

This clonotype was counted between two and nine times. The chain carries TRBV7-2 and TRBJ2-2; TRBD1 might be the D (6 bases). Germline V gene sequence: CDR1 SGHTA, CDR2 FQGNSA. Between the trimmed V and J ends, which lost 5 bases and 6 bases, there was a span of 22 bases. This CDR3 spans 17 amino acids. CDR3: CASSRLSGTKSPGELFF. The DNA of the CDR3 is TGTGCCAGCAGCCGCCTCTCCGGGACAAAATCACCCGGGGAGCTGTTTTTT.

This clonotype is medium-sized by share. This chain uses TRBV10-3 with TRBJ2-3, with 10 bases aligning to TRBD2. The germline gives CDR1 ENHRY, CDR2 SYGVKD. V lost 2 bases and J lost 5; bases outside the gene matches: 4. There are 15 residues in the CDR3. The CDR3 region is CAISEMASGGDTQYF. Written as DNA, the CDR3 is TGTGCCATCAGTGAGATGGCTAGCGGGGGAGATACGCAGTATTTT.

J is TRBJ2-7 and V is TRBV29-1; a possible D gene is TRBD1 (6 bases). CDR3 length: 11 residues. V dropped 8 bases and J dropped 1 base, with 9 bases sitting between them. Per the germline V gene, CDR1 is SQVTM and CDR2 is ANQGSEA. The CDR3 region is CSIGQSYEQYF. CDR3 in DNA: TGCAGCATCGGACAGTCCTACGAGCAGTACTTC.

The V and J genes are TRBV7-2 and TRBJ2-1; D unresolved. Trimming left V 3 bases short and J 8 bases short, with 17 bases between. The CDR3 length is 15 residues. CDR1 is SGHTA, CDR2 FQGNSA, per germline. CDR3 nucleotides: TGTGCCAGCAGCTTGGGAACCGGTACGTCCTATGAGCAGTTCTTC. Encoded protein: CASSLGTGTSYEQFF.

There are many counts of this clonotype. This sequence joins TRBV6-1 and TRBJ1-6, with D tentatively TRBD1 (5 bases). V was shortened by 5 bases and J by 11 bases, with 13 bases between the two germline ends. Germline V CDR1 and CDR2: MNHNS, SASEGT. This CDR3 has 13 amino acids. CDR3 region: CASSSSRETPLHF. The CDR3 DNA reads TGTGCCAGCAGTTCCTCCAGGGAGACACCCCTCCACTTT.

The CDR3 coding sequence is TGCAGTGCCAGCGGGGAGCTGTTTTTT. It translates to CSASGELFF. The rearrangement links TRBV20-1 to TRBJ2-2, with D hard to call. Germline loops: CDR1 DFQATT, CDR2 SNEGSKA (reference sequence). This CDR3 contains 9 residues. V lost 6 bases, J lost 7 bases, and 3 bases lay in between.

This clonotype is categorized as medium-sized. One end of the junction is discordant with germline, which a read error may explain. V and J are TRBV7-7 and TRBJ2-3; TRBD1 might be the D (6 bases). This CDR3 comprises 13 residues. Germline CDR1 is SSHAT and CDR2 is FNYEAQ (reference sequence). The chain's CDR3 is CASSPQGSDTQYF. The CDR3, as DNA: TGTGCTAGCAGCCCACAGGGATCGGATACGCAGTATTTT.

This chain links TRBV24-1 with TRBJ2-1; possible D gene TRBD2, 6 bases. The CDR3 loop spans 15 amino acids. Germline CDR1 reads KGHDR; CDR2 reads SFDVKD. V was shortened by 0 bases and J by 7 bases, with 12 bases between the two germline ends. Written as DNA, the CDR3 is TGTGCCACCAGTGATTTGCGCGGGACCGGGAATGAGCAGTTCTTC. It translates to CATSDLRGTGNEQFF.

The chain combines TRBV12-3 or TRBV12-4 with TRBJ1-6; D unresolved. The CDR3 consists of 14 residues. Between the trimmed V and J ends, which lost 5 bases and 7 bases, there was a span of 12 bases. CDR3 in DNA: TGTGCCAGCAGTGCTCCGCCATCAAATTCACCCCTCCACTTT. The encoded protein is CASSAPPSNSPLHF.

As to this clonotype: The DNA is left out, because the CDR3 cannot be placed on it with certainty; the CDR3 is given as TCRdb lists it. This chain links TRBV7-8 with TRBJ2-1; TRBD2 is the table's D call, not checked against the DNA. The CDR3 is 21 amino acids long, termini counted. Per germline, CDR1 SGHVS and CDR2 FQNEAQ. CDR3: CDSSFYICSARLAGVVYEQFF.

The V gene is TRBV20-1, the J gene TRBJ2-1; 9 bases line up with TRBD2. The CDR3 is 16 residues long. The germline V gene has CDR1 DFQATT and CDR2 SNEGSKA (reference sequence). After removal of 4 bases from V and 1 base from J, the junction contained 8 bases not matched to a gene. The CDR3 is CSATGGSGRSYNEQFF. For the CDR3, the DNA is TGCAGTGCTACTGGCGGTAGCGGGAGATCCTACAATGAGCAGTTCTTC.

The V gene is TRBV6-5, the J gene TRBJ1-3; D remains ambiguous. Deletions cut 6 bases from V and 9 bases from J, with 24 bases between. The CDR3 length is 16 residues. Germline values: CDR1 MNHEY, CDR2 SVGAGI. DNA of the CDR3: TGTGCCAGCAGCCGTACGGTAGCCCACGGAGATTCCACCATATATTTT. It encodes CASSRTVAHGDSTIYF.

The chain couples TRBV24-1 to TRBJ2-7; D tentatively fits TRBD1 or TRBD2 (5 bases each). The CDR3 extends over 15 amino acids. Trimming cost V 7 bases and J 0 bases, with 15 bases left between them. The V gene's germline CDR1 is KGHDR and CDR2 SFDVKD. CDR3 nucleotide sequence: TGTGCCACCAGGGGGCGGGCGAGGGTCTCCTACGAGCAGTACTTC. It yields the protein CATRGRARVSYEQYF.

This rearrangement joins TRBV20-1 to TRBJ2-7; 10 bases map to TRBD2. After removal of 0 bases from V and 4 bases from J, the junction contained 3 bases not matched to a gene. The CDR3 length is 14 residues. Germline assignment: CDR1 DFQATT and CDR2 SNEGSKA (reference sequence). Here the CDR3 reads CSARDQGLAYEQYF. The CDR3 nucleotides read TGCAGTGCTAGAGATCAGGGACTAGCGTACGAGCAGTACTTC.

This clonotype was seen ten or more times. The J gene is TRBJ2-1, the V gene TRBV30, with TRBD2 matching 13 bases. J was trimmed by 4 bases and V by 3 bases; bases with no gene match: 3. The CDR3 loop spans 15 amino acids. The germline V gene has CDR1 GTSNPN and CDR2 SVGIG (reference sequence). The CDR3 loop reads CAWSGTSGVYNEQFF. DNA for the CDR3: TGTGCCTGGAGCGGGACTAGCGGGGTATACAATGAGCAGTTCTTC. Drawing the rest from reference TRBV30 and TRBJ2-1, the complete variable domain is SQTIHQWPATLVQPVGSPLSLECTVEGTSNPNLYWYRQAAGRGLQLLFYSVGIGQISSEVPQNLSASRPQDRQFILSSKKLLLSDSGFYLCAWSGTSGVYNEQFFGPGTRLTVL.

This sequence joins TRBV10-3 and TRBJ2-1, with 10 positions matching TRBD2. Germline trimming cut 2 bases from V and 0 bases from J; bases unmatched to any gene: 10. The CDR3 totals 19 residues. Germline values: CDR1 ENHRY, CDR2 SYGVKD. Here the CDR3 DNA reads TGTGCCATCAGTGAGGTGTGGAGGGCTAGCGGGAGCTCCTACAATGAGCAGTTCTTC. Translation: CAISEVWRASGSSYNEQFF.

This clonotype was seen only a few times. The V and J genes are TRBV2 and TRBJ1-2, with 9 bases identical to TRBD1. Germline V lookup: CDR1 SNHLY, CDR2 FYNNEI. CDR3 length equals 15 residues. J lost 4 bases, V lost 6 bases, and 9 bases had no gene match. The DNA for the CDR3 is TGTGCCAGCAGCCCTGGCGGGGGACAGGGCTATGGCTACACCTTC. Its protein product is CASSPGGGQGYGYTF.

At least ten counts were recorded for this clonotype. The chain employs TRBV6-6 and TRBJ1-5; no firm D call. The CDR3 loop spans 15 amino acids. Germline-derived CDR1 and CDR2 are MNHNY and SVGAGI (reference sequence). Trimming shortened V by 5 bases and J by 0 bases, and 11 bases separated the two germline ends. The CDR3 DNA follows: TGTGCCAGCAGTACCGGAGAGGATAGCAATCAGCCCCAGCATTTT. Protein sequence: CASSTGEDSNQPQHF.

The chain employs TRBV7-6 and TRBJ2-7; possible D gene TRBD2, 5 bases. The CDR3 runs to 12 residues. Germline V CDR1 and CDR2: SGHVS, FNYEAQ. Trimming removed 5 bases from V and 7 bases from J, with 12 bases in between. The CDR3 region has the DNA TGTGCCAGCAGCGCTACGGGGAATGAGCAGTACTTC. It is translated as CASSATGNEQYF.

The chain couples TRBV6-1 to TRBJ1-2; maybe TRBD1 (5 bases). Trimming cost V 6 bases and J 5 bases, with 16 bases left between them. This CDR3 has 14 amino acids. Germline loops: CDR1 MNHNS, CDR2 SASEGT. CDR3 region: CASRFPGRRYGYTF. The CDR3 region has the DNA TGTGCCAGCAGATTTCCGGGACGGAGGTATGGCTACACCTTC.

In the case of this clonotype: Since the CDR3 does not end with the conserved phenylalanine or tryptophan, this likely comes from a read error. The DNA is left out, because the CDR3 cannot be placed on it with certainty; the CDR3 is given as TCRdb lists it. The V and J genes are TRBV5-4 and TRBJ2-6; the table's D call TRBD2 went unverified against the DNA. Germline V CDR1 and CDR2: SGHNT, YYREEE (reference sequence). The CDR3 is 8 residues long, ends included. CDR3 sequence reads: CASSLAGG.

This chain joins TRBV29-1 and TRBJ2-5; tentatively, D is TRBD1 (5 bases). V lost 4 bases and J lost 1, with 16 bases in between. The CDR3 is 15 amino acids. Germline assignment: CDR1 SQVTM and CDR2 ANQGSEA. The CDR3 sequence is CSVGEGARPQETQYF. DNA for the CDR3: TGCAGCGTTGGAGAAGGGGCACGACCCCAAGAGACCCAGTACTTC.

This clonotype appeared once. The rearrangement uses TRBV7-6 and TRBJ1-1, with D perhaps TRBD1 (5 bases). CDR3 length: 13 amino acids. The V end was cut by 5 bases, the J end by 7 bases, with 14 bases between. Per germline, CDR1 SGHVS and CDR2 FNYEAQ. As DNA, the CDR3 is TGTGCCAGCAGCCCCTCCCGGGGACGTGAAGCTTTCTTT. This encodes CASSPSRGREAFF.

By sample share, this clonotype is medium-sized. The chain is built from TRBV7-2 and TRBJ2-7, with D maybe TRBD2 (5 bases). Germline-derived CDR1 and CDR2 are SGHTA and FQGNSA. This CDR3 has 11 residues. Trimming took 8 bases from V and 5 from J, leaving 10 bases between them. The CDR3: CASGPADEQYF. CDR3 nucleotide sequence: TGTGCCAGCGGCCCAGCGGACGAGCAGTACTTC.

This clonotype was observed a few times. The chain carries TRBV2 and TRBJ1-2, with D tentatively TRBD1 (6 bases). V lost 6 bases and J lost 2, with 16 bases in between. Germline loops: CDR1 SNHLY, CDR2 FYNNEI. The CDR3 extends over 15 amino acids. The CDR3 loop is CASRDTGSGNYGYTF. In DNA, the CDR3 is TGTGCCAGCAGGGATACAGGGTCCGGCAACTATGGCTACACCTTC.

As concerns this clonotype: In this CDR3 the conserved last residue, phenylalanine or tryptophan, is missing, so a read error is likely. The J gene is TRBJ1-4, the V gene TRBV5-1; 11 bases map to TRBD1. This CDR3 contains 15 residues. Trimming cost V 6 bases and J 7 bases; bases outside gene matches: 8. Germline V gene data show CDR1 as SGHRS and CDR2 as YFSETQ. CDR3 sequence reads: CASNEVGQGGEKLFL. Here the CDR3 DNA reads TGCGCCAGCAACGAAGTGGGACAGGGGGGTGAAAAACTGTTTCTT.

The chain couples TRBV7-9 to TRBJ2-7; perhaps TRBD2 as D (6 bases). V lost 3 bases and J 1 base, leaving 7 bases between the germline ends. The germline gives CDR1 SEHNR, CDR2 FQNEAQ (reference sequence). This CDR3 region has 13 residues. CDR3 sequence: CASSFSGSYEQYF. The DNA for the CDR3 is TGTGCCAGCAGCTTTAGCGGTTCCTACGAGCAGTACTTC.